One sample yielded the 4 T cell receptor beta chains listed below, sequenced in a study of T cell responses to AZD1222 COVID-19 vaccine. TCRdb's copy holds only in-frame clones and misses some; the assay was immunoSEQ multiplex PCR. Of 90,000 to 150,000 clones listed, 88% are singletons. The sample consisted of peripheral blood, taken on day 0 of AZD1222 vaccination. The receptor source for this set is an adult in good health.

The chain links TRBV9 to TRBJ2-5; 9 bases are a match to TRBD2. The CDR3 has 12 amino acids. V lost 7 bases and J lost 5; bases outside the gene matches: 3. Germline V CDR1 and CDR2: SGDLS, YYNGEE. The chain's CDR3 is CASSAGGETQYF. The CDR3 nucleotides are TGTGCCAGCTCAGCGGGAGGTGAGACCCAGTACTTC. The variable domain in full, with the rest retrieved from reference TRBV9 and TRBJ2-5, is DSGVTQTPKHLITATGQRVTLRCSPRSGDLSVYWYQQSLDQGLQFLIQYYNGEERAKGNILERFSAQQFPDLHSELNLSSLELGDSALYFCASSAGGETQYFGPGTRLLVL.

The chain carries TRBV11-2 and TRBJ2-5, with D unresolved. The V end was cut by 1 base, the J end by 5 bases, with 5 bases between. Germline V lookup: CDR1 SGHAT, CDR2 FQNNGV. The CDR3 consists of 12 residues. The CDR3 region is CASSLVTETQYF. CDR3 DNA: TGTGCCAGCAGCTTAGTGACGGAGACCCAGTACTTC.

This CDR3 is CASSQGGRTYGYTF. Here the CDR3 DNA reads TGTGCCAGCAGCCAAGGGGGACGTACCTATGGCTACACCTTC. The rearrangement joins TRBV14 to TRBJ1-2, with TRBD1 as a possible D gene (5 bases). CDR1 is SGHDN, CDR2 FVKESK, per germline. The CDR3 runs to 14 residues. The ends were cut back, 1 base at V and 4 bases at J, with 10 bases in the middle.

CDR3 sequence reads: CASSQQTGTYEQYF. CDR3 DNA sequence: TGTGCCAGCAGCCAACAGACAGGGACCTACGAGCAGTACTTC. J is TRBJ2-7 and V is TRBV7-2, with 7 positions matching TRBD1. J was trimmed by 2 bases and V by 5 bases; bases with no gene match: 6. CDR1 SGHTA and CDR2 FQGNSA come from the germline V gene. This CDR3 is 14 amino acids long.